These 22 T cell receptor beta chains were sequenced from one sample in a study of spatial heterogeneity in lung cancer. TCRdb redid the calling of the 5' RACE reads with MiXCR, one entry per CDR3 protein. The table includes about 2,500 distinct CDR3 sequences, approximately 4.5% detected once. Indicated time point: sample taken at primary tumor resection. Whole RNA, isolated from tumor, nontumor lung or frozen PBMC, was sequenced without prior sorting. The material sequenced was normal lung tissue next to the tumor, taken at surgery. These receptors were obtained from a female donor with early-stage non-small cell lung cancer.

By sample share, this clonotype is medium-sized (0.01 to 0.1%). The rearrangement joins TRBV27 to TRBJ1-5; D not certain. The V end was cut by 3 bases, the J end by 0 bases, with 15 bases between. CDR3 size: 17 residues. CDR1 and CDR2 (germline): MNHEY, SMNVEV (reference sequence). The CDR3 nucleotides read TGTGCCAGCAGTTTGGTACCAGGTCCTAATAGCAATCAGCCCCAGCATTTT. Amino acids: CASSLVPGPNSNQPQHF.

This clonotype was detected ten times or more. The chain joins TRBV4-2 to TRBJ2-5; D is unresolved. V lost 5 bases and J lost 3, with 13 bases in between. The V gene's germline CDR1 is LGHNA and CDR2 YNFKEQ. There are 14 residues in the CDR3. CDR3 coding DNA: TGTGCCAGCAGCAAAGGACGCCAAAAAGAGACCCAGTACTTC. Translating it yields CASSKGRQKETQYF.

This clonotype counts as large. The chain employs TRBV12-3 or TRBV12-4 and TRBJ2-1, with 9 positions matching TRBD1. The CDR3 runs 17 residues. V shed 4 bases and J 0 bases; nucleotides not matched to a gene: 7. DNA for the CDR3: TGTGCCAGCAGTTCCACACAGGGGGCAAGCTCCTACAATGAGCAGTTCTTC. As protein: CASSSTQGASSYNEQFF.

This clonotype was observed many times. The CDR3 sequence: CASSLRSSLSNQPQHF. The CDR3 DNA sequence: TGTGCCAGCAGCTTAAGGTCTAGTTTGAGCAATCAGCCCCAGCATTTT. The chain combines TRBV7-2 with TRBJ1-5; D is unclear. The CDR3 runs 16 residues. The V gene's germline CDR1 is SGHTA and CDR2 FQGNSA. V dropped 2 bases and J dropped 1 base, with 12 bases sitting between them.

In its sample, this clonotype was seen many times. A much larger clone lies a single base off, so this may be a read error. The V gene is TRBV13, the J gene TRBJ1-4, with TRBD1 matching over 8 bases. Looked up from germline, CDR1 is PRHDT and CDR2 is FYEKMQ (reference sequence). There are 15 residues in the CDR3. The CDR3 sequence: CASSSTGEWGEKLLF. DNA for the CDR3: TGTGCCAGCAGCTCGACAGGGGAATGGGGTGAAAAACTGCTTTTT.

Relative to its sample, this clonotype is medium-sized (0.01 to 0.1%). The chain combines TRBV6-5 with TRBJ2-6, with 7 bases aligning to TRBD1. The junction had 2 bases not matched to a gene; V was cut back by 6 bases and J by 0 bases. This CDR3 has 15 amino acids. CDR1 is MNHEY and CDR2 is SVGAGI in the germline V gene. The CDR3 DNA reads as TGTGCCAGCAGCCCAGGGGGCTCTGGGGCCAACGTCCTGACTTTC. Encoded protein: CASSPGGSGANVLTF.

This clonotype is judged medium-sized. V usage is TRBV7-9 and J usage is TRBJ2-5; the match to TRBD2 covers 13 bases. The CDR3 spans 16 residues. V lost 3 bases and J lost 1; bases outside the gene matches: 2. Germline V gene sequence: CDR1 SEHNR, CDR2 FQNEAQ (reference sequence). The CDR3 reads CASSLGTSGIQETQYF. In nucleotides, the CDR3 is TGTGCCAGCAGCTTGGGGACTAGCGGGATCCAAGAGACCCAGTACTTC.

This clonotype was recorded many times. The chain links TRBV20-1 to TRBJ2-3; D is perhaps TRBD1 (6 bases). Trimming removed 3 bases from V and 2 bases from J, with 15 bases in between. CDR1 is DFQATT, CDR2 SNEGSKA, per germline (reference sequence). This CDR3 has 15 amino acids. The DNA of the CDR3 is TGCAGTGCTAGTATCCCAGGGGACGACACAGATACGCAGTATTTT. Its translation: CSASIPGDDTDTQYF.

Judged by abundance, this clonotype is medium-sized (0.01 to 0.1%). The CDR3 region is CASSFGDTQYF. The CDR3 bases are TGTGCCAGCAGTTTTGGGGATACGCAGTATTTT. V usage is TRBV12-3 or TRBV12-4 and J usage is TRBJ2-3; D is ambiguous. This CDR3 has 11 residues. Trimming pared 3 bases from V and 6 bases from J, leaving 4 bases between.

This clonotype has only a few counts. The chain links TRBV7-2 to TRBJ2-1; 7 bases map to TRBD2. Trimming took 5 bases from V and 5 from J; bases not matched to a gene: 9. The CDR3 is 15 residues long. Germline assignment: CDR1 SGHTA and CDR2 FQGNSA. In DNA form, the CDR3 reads TGTGCCAGCAGCAAATCCGGGACTACTCACAATGAGCAGTTCTTC. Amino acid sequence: CASSKSGTTHNEQFF.

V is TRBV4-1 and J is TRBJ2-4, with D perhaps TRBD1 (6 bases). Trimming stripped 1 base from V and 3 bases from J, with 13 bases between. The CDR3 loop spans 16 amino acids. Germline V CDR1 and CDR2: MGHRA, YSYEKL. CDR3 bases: TGCGCCAGCAGCCAAGCACAGGGTTTTAGCAAAAACATTCAGTACTTC. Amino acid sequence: CASSQAQGFSKNIQYF.

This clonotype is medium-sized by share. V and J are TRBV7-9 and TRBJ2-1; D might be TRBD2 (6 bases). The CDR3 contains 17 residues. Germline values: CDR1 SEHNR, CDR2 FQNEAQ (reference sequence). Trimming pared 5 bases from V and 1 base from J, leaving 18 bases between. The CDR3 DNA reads TGTGCCAGCAGCCTGCAGCTGACTAGTCCTTCCTACAATGAGCAGTTCTTC. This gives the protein CASSLQLTSPSYNEQFF.

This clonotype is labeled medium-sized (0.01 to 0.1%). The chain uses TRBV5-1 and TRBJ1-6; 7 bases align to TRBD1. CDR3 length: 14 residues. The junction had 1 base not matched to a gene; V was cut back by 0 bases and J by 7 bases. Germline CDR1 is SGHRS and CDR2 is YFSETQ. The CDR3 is CASSLAGQNSPLHF. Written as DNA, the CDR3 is TGCGCCAGCAGCTTGGCGGGACAGAATTCACCCCTCCACTTT.

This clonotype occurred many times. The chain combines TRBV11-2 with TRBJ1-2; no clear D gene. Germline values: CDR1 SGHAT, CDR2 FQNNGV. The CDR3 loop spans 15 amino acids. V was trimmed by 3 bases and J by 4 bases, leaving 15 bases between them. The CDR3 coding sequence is TGTGCCAGCAGCTTTACAGCTCGAGCGTTCTATGGCTACACCTTC. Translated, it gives CASSFTARAFYGYTF.

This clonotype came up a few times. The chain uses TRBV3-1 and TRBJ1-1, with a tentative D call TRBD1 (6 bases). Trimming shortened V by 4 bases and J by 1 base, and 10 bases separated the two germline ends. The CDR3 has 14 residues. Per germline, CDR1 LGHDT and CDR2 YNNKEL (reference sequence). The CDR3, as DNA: TGTGCCAGCAGCCGGGTACAGGGGAACACTGAAGCTTTCTTT. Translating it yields CASSRVQGNTEAFF.

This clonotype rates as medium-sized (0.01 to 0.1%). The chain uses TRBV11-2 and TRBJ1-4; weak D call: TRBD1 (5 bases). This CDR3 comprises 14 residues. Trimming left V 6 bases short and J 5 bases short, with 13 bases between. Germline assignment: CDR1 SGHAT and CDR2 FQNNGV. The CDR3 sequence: CASRRPGTNEKLFF. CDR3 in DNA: TGTGCCAGCAGAAGGCCAGGGACGAATGAAAAACTGTTTTTT.

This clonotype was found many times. For the CDR3, the DNA is TGTGCCAGCAGGCTCCTAGACAGGGTGAGCAATCAGCCCCAGCATTTT. The encoded protein is CASRLLDRVSNQPQHF. This sequence joins TRBV28 and TRBJ1-5; 7 nucleotides line up with TRBD1. CDR1 is MDHEN, CDR2 SYDVKM, per germline. With 6 bases clipped from V and 1 base from J, the junction kept 9 bases outside the gene matches. The CDR3 runs 16 residues.

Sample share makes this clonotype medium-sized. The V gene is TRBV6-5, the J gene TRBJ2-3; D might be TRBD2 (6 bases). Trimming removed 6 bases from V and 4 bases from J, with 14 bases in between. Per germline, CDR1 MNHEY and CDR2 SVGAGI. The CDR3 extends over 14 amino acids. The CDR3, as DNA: TGTGCCAGCAGCCCGGGGGTCGGGGCAGATACGCAGTATTTT. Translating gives CASSPGVGADTQYF.

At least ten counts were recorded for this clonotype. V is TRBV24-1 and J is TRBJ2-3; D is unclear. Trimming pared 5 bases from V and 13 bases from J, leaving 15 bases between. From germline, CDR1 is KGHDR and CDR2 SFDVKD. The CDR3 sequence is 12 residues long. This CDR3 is CATSGLASQEYF. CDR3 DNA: TGTGCCACCAGTGGTTTAGCATCCCAGGAGTATTTT.

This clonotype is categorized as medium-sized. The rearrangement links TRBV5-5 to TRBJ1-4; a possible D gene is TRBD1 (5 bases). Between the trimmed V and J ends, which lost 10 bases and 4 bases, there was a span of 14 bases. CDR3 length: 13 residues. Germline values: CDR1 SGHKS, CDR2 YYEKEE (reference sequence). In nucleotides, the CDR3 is TGTGCCGCGGCGAGGGGCATTAATGAAAAACTGTTTTTT. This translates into CAAARGINEKLFF.

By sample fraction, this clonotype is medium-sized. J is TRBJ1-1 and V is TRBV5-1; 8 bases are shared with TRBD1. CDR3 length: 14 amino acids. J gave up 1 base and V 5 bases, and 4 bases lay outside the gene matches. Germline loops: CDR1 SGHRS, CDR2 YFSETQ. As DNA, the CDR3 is TGCGCCAGCAGGACCCAGGGGGCGAACACTGAAGCTTTCTTT. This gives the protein CASRTQGANTEAFF.

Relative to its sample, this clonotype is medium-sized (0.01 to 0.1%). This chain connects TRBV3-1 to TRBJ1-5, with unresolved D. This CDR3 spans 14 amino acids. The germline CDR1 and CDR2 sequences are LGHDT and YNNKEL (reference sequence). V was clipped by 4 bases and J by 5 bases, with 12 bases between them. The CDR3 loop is CASSPQDGDQPQHF. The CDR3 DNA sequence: TGTGCCAGCAGCCCCCAGGACGGGGATCAGCCCCAGCATTTT.